This TCR beta chain appears in the sequencing data of a study of shared clonotypes between healthy human individuals. Worth noting for this clone: A far larger clone is one nucleotide away, so this likely arose from a read error.

Profiled with immunoSEQ multiplex PCR; TCRdb holds only in-frame clones, not every one. The sample yields approximately 500,000 clones, about 84% seen once. The CDR3 runs 14 residues. V gave up 2 bases and J gave up 3 bases; unmatched junction bases: 5. Germline lookup yields CDR1 SGHDT and CDR2 YYEEEE. The receptor was isolated from a woman aged 40 to 55 in good health. Some clones in this sample may be carry-over from other donors' samples. Sequenced: PBMCs. The chain couples TRBV5-6 to TRBJ2-7; TRBD2 aligns across 7 bases. The CDR3: CASSFGAGVYEQYF. The CDR3 nucleotides read TGTGCCAGCAGCTTTGGTGCGGGAGTCTACGAGCAGTACTTC.